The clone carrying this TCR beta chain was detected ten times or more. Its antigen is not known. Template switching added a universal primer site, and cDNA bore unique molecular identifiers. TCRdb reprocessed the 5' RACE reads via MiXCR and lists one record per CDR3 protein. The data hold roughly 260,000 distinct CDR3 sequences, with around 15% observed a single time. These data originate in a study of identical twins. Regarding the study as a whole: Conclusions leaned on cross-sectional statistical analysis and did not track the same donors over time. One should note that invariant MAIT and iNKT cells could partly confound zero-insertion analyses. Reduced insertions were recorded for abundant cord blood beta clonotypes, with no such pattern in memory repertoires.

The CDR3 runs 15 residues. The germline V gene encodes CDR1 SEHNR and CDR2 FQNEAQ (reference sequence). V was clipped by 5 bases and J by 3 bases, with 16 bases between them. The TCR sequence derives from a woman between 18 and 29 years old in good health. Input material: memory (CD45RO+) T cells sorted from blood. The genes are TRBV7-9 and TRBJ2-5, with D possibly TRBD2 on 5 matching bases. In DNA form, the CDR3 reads TGTGCCAGCAGCCTCCTGGCTAGCTTCAAAGAGACCCAGTACTTC. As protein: CASSLLASFKETQYF.